This TCR beta chain appears in the sequencing data of a study of cytomegalovirus exposure and HLA in healthy donors. Looking at the study overall: Early release data held 75 million to 100 million unique TCRs from HLA-typed donors.

PCR amplification relied on 60 Vbeta primers (plus 13 Jbeta primers). Sequenced by immunoSEQ multiplex PCR; TCRdb stores in-frame clones only, minus some. The data contain approximately 210,000 clones, around 80% of them singletons. This CDR3 is 15 amino acids long. Trimming cost V 5 bases and J 9 bases, with 22 bases left between them. Per germline, CDR1 SGHAT and CDR2 FQNNGV. Of note for this clone: Its antigen remains unknown.

Notes on the study in general: Among TCR beta chains of equal frequency, HLA-associated ones were more clonally expanded in a later analysis.

Sequencing was carried out using PBMCs. This TCR was sampled from a man between 18 and 29 years old in good health and CMV-seronegative. J is TRBJ1-1 and V is TRBV11-2, with a weak D call TRBD1 (6 bases). The CDR3 DNA sequence: TGTGCCAGCAGCGATATCAGGGGCCAAGGTGTTCAAGCTTTCTTT. Amino acids: CASSDIRGQGVQAFF. Supplemented by reference TRBV11-2 and TRBJ1-1, the full variable domain reads EAGVAQSPRYKIIEKRQSVAFWCNPISGHATLYWYQQILGQGPKLLIQFQNNGVVDDSQLPKDRFSAERLKGVDSTLKIQPAKLEDSAVYLCASSDIRGQGVQAFFGQGTRLTVV.